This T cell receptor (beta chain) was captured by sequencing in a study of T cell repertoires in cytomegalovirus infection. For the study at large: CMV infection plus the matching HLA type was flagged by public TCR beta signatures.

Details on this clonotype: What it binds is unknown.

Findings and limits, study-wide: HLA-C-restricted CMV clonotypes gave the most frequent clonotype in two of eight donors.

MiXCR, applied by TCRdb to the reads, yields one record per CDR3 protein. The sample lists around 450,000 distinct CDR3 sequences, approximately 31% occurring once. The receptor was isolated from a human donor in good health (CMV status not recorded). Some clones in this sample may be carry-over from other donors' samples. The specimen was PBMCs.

CDR3 region: CASSSDRGAYGYTF. CDR3 DNA: TGTGCCAGCAGTTCCGACAGGGGGGCATATGGCTACACCTTC. The rearrangement uses TRBV27 and TRBJ1-2, with 9 nucleotides matching TRBD1. Per germline, CDR1 MNHEY and CDR2 SMNVEV (reference sequence). CDR3 length: 14 residues. V shed 4 bases, J shed 5 bases, and the junction held 5 bases outside the gene matches.